Presented here are 22 T cell receptor beta chains from one specimen sequenced in a study of T cells after posttransplantation cyclophosphamide. The naive gate required viable CD3+CD4+ or CD3+CD8+ cells with CCR7+CD45RA+CD45RO-CD95-CD27+CD28+ phenotype. Using immunoSEQ multiplex PCR, the repertoire was profiled, and TCRdb retains in-frame clones only, with some absent. Here the sample spans 31,000 or so clones, around nine tenths being singletons. Sequenced: naive CD4+ T cells sorted from blood. These receptors originate from a man in his thirties or forties in good health and a related stem cell transplant donor.

The chain couples TRBV19 to TRBJ1-2; the D is unclear. The V gene's germline CDR1 is LNHDA and CDR2 SQIVND (reference sequence). This CDR3 has 15 residues. Trimming took off 1 base at V and 3 bases at J, with 12 bases between the two ends. The CDR3 loop is CASSIGAGAHYGYTF. CDR3 in DNA: TGTGCCAGTAGTATAGGGGCAGGCGCCCACTATGGCTACACCTTC.

Notes on this clone: The junction departs from the called germline gene at one end, perhaps through a read error. J is TRBJ1-2 and V is TRBV5-1; TRBD1 agrees at 7 bases. CDR1 and CDR2 from the germline V gene are SGHRS and YFSETQ. The CDR3 is 16 residues long. CDR3 sequence (DNA): TGCGCCAGCAGCCCTCCCTCCATTGACAGGGTTTATGGCCACACCTTC. It translates to CASSPPSIDRVYGHTF.

CDR3 sequence reads: CASSQVSVPGTNTGELFF. In DNA, the CDR3 is TGTGCCAGCAGCCAAGTTTCGGTGCCGGGGACGAACACCGGGGAGCTGTTTTTT. The chain couples TRBV4-2 to TRBJ2-2; D is possibly TRBD2 (5 bases). CDR3 size: 18 residues. V lost 1 base and J lost 0, with 15 bases in between. Germline CDR1 is LGHNA and CDR2 is YNFKEQ.

The chain links TRBV27 to TRBJ2-5, with 7 nucleotides matching TRBD2. Germline V CDR1 and CDR2: MNHEY, SMNVEV (reference sequence). The CDR3 runs 15 residues. With V trimmed by 7 bases and J by 2 bases, 10 bases remained unmatched. The CDR3, as DNA: TGTGCCAGCAAGAATCGTGGGGGGGGACAAGAGACCCAGTACTTC. It encodes CASKNRGGGQETQYF.

The CDR3 DNA follows: TGTGCCAGCAGCCCGGGACAGGGGGCAGGTGGCTACACCTTC. This translates into CASSPGQGAGGYTF. This chain joins TRBV6-1 and TRBJ1-2; 12 nucleotides line up with TRBD1. J was trimmed by 7 bases and V by 6 bases; bases with no gene match: 6. The germline CDR1 and CDR2 sequences are MNHNS and SASEGT. The CDR3 sequence is 14 residues long.

This chain uses TRBV7-3 with TRBJ2-2; D gene uncertain. The germline V gene has CDR1 SGHTA and CDR2 FQGTGA. V lost 4 bases, J lost 2 bases, and 5 bases lay in between. The CDR3 extends over 13 amino acids. CDR3 amino acids: CASSSVNTGELFF. The DNA of the CDR3 is TGTGCCAGCAGCTCAGTCAACACCGGGGAGCTGTTTTTT.

This chain connects TRBV19 to TRBJ2-3; D remains unclear. The germline V gene has CDR1 LNHDA and CDR2 SQIVND (reference sequence). V shed 4 bases and J shed 2 bases, with 10 bases lying between them. This CDR3 is 14 amino acids long. CDR3 sequence reads: CASSRRGATDTQYF. CDR3 in DNA: TGTGCCAGTAGTAGGCGAGGAGCCACAGATACGCAGTATTTT.

The gene calls are TRBV7-9 and TRBJ1-5, with 7 nucleotides matching TRBD1. Per the germline V gene, CDR1 is SEHNR and CDR2 is FQNEAQ (reference sequence). The CDR3 loop spans 14 amino acids. J gave up 8 bases and V 5 bases, and 9 bases lay outside the gene matches. CDR3 loop: CASSPDRVGEPQHF. The CDR3, as DNA: TGTGCCAGCAGCCCAGACAGGGTTGGAGAGCCCCAGCATTTT.

The chain employs TRBV29-1 and TRBJ1-5; D is uncertain. This CDR3 region has 13 residues. Trimming took 4 bases from V and 9 from J, leaving 16 bases between them. Germline V CDR1 and CDR2: SQVTM, ANQGSEA. CDR3 loop: CSVAVGRAGPQHF. CDR3 nucleotide sequence: TGCAGCGTTGCCGTCGGACGAGCGGGGCCCCAGCATTTT.

The chain carries TRBV5-1 and TRBJ2-6; 10 positions match TRBD2. Germline lookup yields CDR1 SGHRS and CDR2 YFSETQ. With 0 bases clipped from V and 0 bases from J, the junction kept 3 bases outside the gene matches. CDR3 size: 18 residues. The CDR3 sequence: CASSLEGLASSGANVLTF. The CDR3 DNA reads TGCGCCAGCAGCTTGGAGGGACTAGCGAGCTCTGGGGCCAACGTCCTGACTTTC.

The chain has TRBV28 and TRBJ2-7, with 8 bases matching TRBD2. CDR1 and CDR2 (germline): MDHEN, SYDVKM. The ends lost 7 bases at V and 3 bases at J; junction bases unmatched: 8. The length of the CDR3 is 14 residues. CDR3 nucleotide sequence: TGTGCCAGCACCCTCGGGGGGGGGCGCTACGAGCAGTACTTC. Its translation is CASTLGGGRYEQYF.

This clone has a handful of counts. The chain uses TRBV6-5 and TRBJ1-1; D is unclear. The CDR3 runs 13 residues. V lost 6 bases and J lost 7, with 15 bases in between. CDR1 and CDR2 from the germline V gene are MNHEY and SVGAGI. CDR3 bases: TGTGCCAGCAGGACTCCCGAATCTCGTGAAGCTTTCTTT. Translating gives CASRTPESREAFF.

The chain couples TRBV6-5 to TRBJ1-1; 7 bases line up with TRBD1. CDR1 and CDR2 (germline): MNHEY, SVGAGI. The CDR3 has 16 residues. The junction had 7 bases not matched to a gene; V was cut back by 2 bases and J by 1 base. The CDR3 loop is CASSYVAGGSNTEAFF. The CDR3 nucleotides read TGTGCCAGCAGTTACGTCGCAGGGGGATCGAACACTGAAGCTTTCTTT.

The genes are TRBV21-1 and TRBJ1-1; the table's D call, TRBD1, was not checked against the DNA. TRBV21-1 is annotated as a pseudogene. The CDR3 totals 15 residues. Here the CDR3 reads CASSKVDRGNTEAFF. For the CDR3, the DNA is TGTGCCAGCAGCAAAGTCGACAGGGGGAACACTGAAGCTTTCTTT.

V and J are TRBV7-6 and TRBJ1-3; 9 bases agree with TRBD1. Germline CDR1 SGHVS, CDR2 FNYEAQ. V lost 4 bases and J lost 0; bases outside the gene matches: 1. The length of the CDR3 is 15 residues. Here the CDR3 reads CASSSGQGSGNTIYF. The CDR3 DNA is TGTGCCAGCAGCTCGGGACAGGGCTCTGGAAACACCATATATTTT.

The chain links TRBV5-4 to TRBJ1-2, with 9 bases identical to TRBD1. The germline CDR1 and CDR2 sequences are SGHNT and YYREEE (reference sequence). CDR3 length: 15 residues. The trim removed 2 bases at V and 4 bases at J, leaving 6 bases unmatched. CDR3 protein: CASSFQGQGFYGYTF. The CDR3 DNA reads as TGTGCCAGCAGCTTCCAAGGACAGGGGTTCTATGGCTACACCTTC. The variable domain in full, with the rest retrieved from reference TRBV5-4 and TRBJ1-2, is ETGVTQSPTHLIKTRGQQVTLRCSSQSGHNTVSWYQQALGQGPQFIFQYYREEENGRGNFPPRFSGLQFPNYSSELNVNALELDDSALYLCASSFQGQGFYGYTFGSGTRLTVV.

A word on this clone: One junction end does not reproduce the germline sequence, and a read error may be involved. The chain carries TRBV25-1 and TRBJ1-1; tentatively, D is TRBD1 (6 bases). The germline V gene has CDR1 MGHDK and CDR2 SYGVNS. There are 13 residues in the CDR3. This chain's CDR3 is CVSSVRDNLEAFF. CDR3 DNA: TGTGTCAGCAGTGTTCGGGACAACCTCGAAGCTTTCTTT.

The chain has TRBV5-1 and TRBJ1-2; D call uncertain. CDR3 length equals 16 residues. V shed 4 bases and J shed 6 bases, with 22 bases lying between them. From germline, CDR1 is SGHRS and CDR2 YFSETQ. CDR3 nucleotide sequence: TGCGCCAGCAGCCCCCGGTTAAACGTCCGGTTCGATGGCTACACCTTC. Residues: CASSPRLNVRFDGYTF.

This clone has a single count. The rearrangement joins TRBV18 to TRBJ2-3; TRBD2 agrees at 7 bases. Looked up from germline, CDR1 is KGHSH and CDR2 is LQKENI. The junction had 1 base not matched to a gene; V was cut back by 4 bases and J by 3 bases. The CDR3 length is 13 residues. The CDR3 DNA is TGTGCCAGCTCACTCGGGGGGACAGATACGCAGTATTTT. This gives the protein CASSLGGTDTQYF.

This clone was seen only a few times. The chain couples TRBV6-1 to TRBJ1-5; tentatively, D is TRBD1 (6 bases). V lost 8 bases to trimming and J lost 8 bases, with 16 bases between them. Germline V gene data show CDR1 as MNHNS and CDR2 as SASEGT. The CDR3 sequence is 13 residues long. The CDR3 DNA reads TGTGCCAGCTTGGCCGGGACAAACAAGCCCCAGCATTTT. This translates into CASLAGTNKPQHF.

In DNA form, the CDR3 reads TGTGCCAGCAGTTTAGCGGGGGGGCGTCAAGAGACCCAGTACTTC. Translated: CASSLAGGRQETQYF. The chain couples TRBV27 to TRBJ2-5, with TRBD2 matching 9 bases. The CDR3 sequence is 15 residues long. In germline, CDR1 is MNHEY, CDR2 SMNVEV (reference sequence). V lost 2 bases and J lost 2; bases outside the gene matches: 3.

This chain links TRBV27 with TRBJ1-2; 8 bases agree with TRBD1. V shed 6 bases, J shed 8 bases, and the junction held 11 bases outside the gene matches. This CDR3 contains 14 residues. The V gene's germline CDR1 is MNHEY and CDR2 SMNVEV (reference sequence). Here the CDR3 reads CASSPDRGPEGYTF. In DNA form, the CDR3 reads TGTGCCAGCAGCCCCGACAGGGGCCCGGAAGGCTACACCTTC.